The 3 T cell receptor beta chains in this list originate from one sample, sequenced in a study of PD-1 blockade in classical Hodgkin lymphoma. Every patient had relapsed following autologous stem cell transplantation, and cohorts differed in brentuximab vedotin exposure. Clones were sequenced by immunoSEQ multiplex PCR, and TCRdb holds only the in-frame ones, with some missing. The data show roughly 140,000 clones, around 84% seen once. Here the sequenced sample was peripheral blood mononuclear cells (PBMCs), taken before the second cycle of nivolumab. The receptors come from a human donor with classical Hodgkin lymphoma.

The chain couples TRBV19 to TRBJ2-7, with 7 bases fitting TRBD2. V dropped 6 bases and J dropped 0; count of bases not matched to a gene: 8. Germline CDR1 reads LNHDA; CDR2 reads SQIVND (reference sequence). This CDR3 comprises 15 residues. CDR3 residues: CASSLTSASSYEQYF. The CDR3 DNA sequence: TGTGCCAGTAGCCTCACTAGCGCCAGCTCCTACGAGCAGTACTTC.

This sequence joins TRBV11-3 and TRBJ1-1; 12 bases match TRBD1. From germline, CDR1 is SGHNT and CDR2 YENEEA. V dropped 5 bases and J dropped 0; count of bases not matched to a gene: 4. The CDR3 extends over 16 amino acids. CDR3 sequence (DNA): TGTGCCAGCAGCCCCGGGACAGGGGGCCTGAACACTGAAGCTTTCTTT. This translates into CASSPGTGGLNTEAFF.

The chain couples TRBV27 to TRBJ2-7, with D perhaps matching TRBD1 (6 bases). V lost 1 base and J 6 bases, leaving 16 bases between the germline ends. The germline CDR1 and CDR2 sequences are MNHEY and SMNVEV (reference sequence). The CDR3 sequence is 15 residues long. CDR3 in DNA: TGTGCCAGCAGTTTATTGCTCGCAGGGGTAGGCGAGCAGTACTTC. It is translated as CASSLLLAGVGEQYF.